The table lists the clone carrying this T cell receptor beta chain with many counts. The data originate from a study of blood T cell repertoires in COVID-19. CDR3 length: 12 amino acids. Trimming took off 6 bases at V and 4 bases at J, with 9 bases between the two ends. In the source study's methods: Reference gene primer amplification in the assay estimated nucleated cell counts. Some clones are missing from TCRdb's copy, which holds only in-frame ones; the method was immunoSEQ multiplex PCR. Clone size and the V and J calls come from that table; the DNA yielded D and trimming. Of about 120,000 clones detected, more than 75% appear once; the ten largest clones hold more than 25%.

Sequencing used peripheral blood. This TCR was sampled from a woman in her 70s with acute or convalescent COVID-19. The chain couples TRBV12-3 or TRBV12-4 to TRBJ1-1, with unresolved D. The DNA of the CDR3 is TGTGCCAGCAGCCGGAGGAGCACTGAAGCTTTCTTT. This translates into CASSRRSTEAFF.